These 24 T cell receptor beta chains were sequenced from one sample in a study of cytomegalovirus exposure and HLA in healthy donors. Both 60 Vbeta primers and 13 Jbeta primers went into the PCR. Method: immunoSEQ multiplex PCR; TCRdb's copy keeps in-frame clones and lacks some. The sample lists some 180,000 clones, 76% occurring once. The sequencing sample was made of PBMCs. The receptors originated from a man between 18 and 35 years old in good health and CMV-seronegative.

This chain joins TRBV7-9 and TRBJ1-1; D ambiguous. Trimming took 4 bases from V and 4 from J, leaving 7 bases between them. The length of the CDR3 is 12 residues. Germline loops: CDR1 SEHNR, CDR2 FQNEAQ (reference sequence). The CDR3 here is CASSSGGTEAFF. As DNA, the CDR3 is TGTGCCAGCAGCTCGGGTGGCACTGAAGCTTTCTTT.

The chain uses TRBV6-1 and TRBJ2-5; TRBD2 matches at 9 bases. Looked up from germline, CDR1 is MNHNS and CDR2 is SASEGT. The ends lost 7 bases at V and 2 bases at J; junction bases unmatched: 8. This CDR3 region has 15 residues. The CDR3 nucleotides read TGTGCCAGCACCACCAGACTAGCGGCACAAGAGACCCAGTACTTC. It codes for CASTTRLAAQETQYF.

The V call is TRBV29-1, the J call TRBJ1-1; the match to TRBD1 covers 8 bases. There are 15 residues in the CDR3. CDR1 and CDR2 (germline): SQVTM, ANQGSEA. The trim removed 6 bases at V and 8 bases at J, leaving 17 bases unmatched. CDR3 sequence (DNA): TGCAGCGTCGCCCGAGGGAGACAGGGGAGATACGAAGCTTTCTTT. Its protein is CSVARGRQGRYEAFF.

The CDR3 DNA reads TGTGCCAGTAGTCCTGCGGGCTCCCAAGAGACCCAGTACTTC. It translates to CASSPAGSQETQYF. V usage is TRBV19 and J usage is TRBJ2-5; D might be TRBD2 (5 bases). V gave up 5 bases and J gave up 1 base, with 11 bases separating them. Per the germline V gene, CDR1 is LNHDA and CDR2 is SQIVND (reference sequence). The CDR3 is made up of 14 amino acids.

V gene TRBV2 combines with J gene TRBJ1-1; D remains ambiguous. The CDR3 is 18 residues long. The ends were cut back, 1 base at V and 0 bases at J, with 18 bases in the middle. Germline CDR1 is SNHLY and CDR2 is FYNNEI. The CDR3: CASSEGFQALWVNTEAFF. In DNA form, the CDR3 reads TGTGCCAGCAGTGAAGGGTTCCAGGCACTTTGGGTGAACACTGAAGCTTTCTTT.

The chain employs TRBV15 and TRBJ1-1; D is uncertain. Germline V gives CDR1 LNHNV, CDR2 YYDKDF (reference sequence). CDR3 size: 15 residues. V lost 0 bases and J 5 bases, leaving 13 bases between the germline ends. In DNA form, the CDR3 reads TGTGCCACCAGCAGAGATTTAAGTTGGACTACTGAAGCTTTCTTT. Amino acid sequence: CATSRDLSWTTEAFF. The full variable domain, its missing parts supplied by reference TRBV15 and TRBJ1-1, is DAMVIQNPRYQVTQFGKPVTLSCSQTLNHNVMYWYQQKSSQAPKLLFHYYDKDFNNEADTPDNFQSRRPNTSFCFLDIRSPGLGDTAMYLCATSRDLSWTTEAFFGQGTRLTVV.

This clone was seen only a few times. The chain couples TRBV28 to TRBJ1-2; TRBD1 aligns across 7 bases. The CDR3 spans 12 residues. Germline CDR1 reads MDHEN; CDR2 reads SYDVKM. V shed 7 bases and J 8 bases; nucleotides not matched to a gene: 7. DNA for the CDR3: TGTGCCAGCATATCTACAGGGGCCGGCTACACCTTC. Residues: CASISTGAGYTF.

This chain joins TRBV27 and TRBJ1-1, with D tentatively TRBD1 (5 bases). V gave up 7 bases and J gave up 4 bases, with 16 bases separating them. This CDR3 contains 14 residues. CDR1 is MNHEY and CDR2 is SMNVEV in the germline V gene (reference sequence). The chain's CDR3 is CASTRGVAGTEAFF. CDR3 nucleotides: TGTGCCAGCACCCGGGGGGTTGCGGGCACTGAAGCTTTCTTT.

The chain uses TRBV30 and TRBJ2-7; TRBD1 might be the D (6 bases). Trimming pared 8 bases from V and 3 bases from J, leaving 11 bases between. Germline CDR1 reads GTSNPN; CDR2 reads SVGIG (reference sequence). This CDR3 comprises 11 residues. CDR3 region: CAAGQNYEQYF. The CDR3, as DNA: TGTGCCGCCGGACAGAACTACGAGCAGTACTTC.

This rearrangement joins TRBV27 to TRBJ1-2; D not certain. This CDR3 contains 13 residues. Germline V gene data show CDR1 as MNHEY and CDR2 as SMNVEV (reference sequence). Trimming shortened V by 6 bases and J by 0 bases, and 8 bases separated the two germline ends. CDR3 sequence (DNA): TGTGCCAGCAGCGACACCTCTAACTATGGCTACACCTTC. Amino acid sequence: CASSDTSNYGYTF.

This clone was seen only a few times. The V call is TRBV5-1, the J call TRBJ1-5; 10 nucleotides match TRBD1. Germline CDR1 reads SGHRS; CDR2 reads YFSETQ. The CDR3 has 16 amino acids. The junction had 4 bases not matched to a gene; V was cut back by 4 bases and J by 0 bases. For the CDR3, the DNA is TGCGCCAGCAGCCTGGGACAGGGGACTAGCAATCAGCCCCAGCATTTT. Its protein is CASSLGQGTSNQPQHF.

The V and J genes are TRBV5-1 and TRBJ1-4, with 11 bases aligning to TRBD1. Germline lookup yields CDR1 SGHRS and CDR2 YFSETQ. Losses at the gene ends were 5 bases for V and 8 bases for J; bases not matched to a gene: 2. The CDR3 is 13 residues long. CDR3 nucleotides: TGCGCCAGCAGGGGACAGGGGGGGGAAAAACTGTTTTTT. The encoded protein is CASRGQGGEKLFF.

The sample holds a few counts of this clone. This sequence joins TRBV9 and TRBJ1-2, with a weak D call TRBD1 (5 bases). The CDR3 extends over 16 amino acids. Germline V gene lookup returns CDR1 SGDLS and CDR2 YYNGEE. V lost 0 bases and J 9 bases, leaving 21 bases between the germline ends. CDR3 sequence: CASSVGQAPAAGRYTF. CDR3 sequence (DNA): TGTGCCAGCAGCGTAGGGCAGGCTCCCGCGGCGGGGCGCTACACCTTC.

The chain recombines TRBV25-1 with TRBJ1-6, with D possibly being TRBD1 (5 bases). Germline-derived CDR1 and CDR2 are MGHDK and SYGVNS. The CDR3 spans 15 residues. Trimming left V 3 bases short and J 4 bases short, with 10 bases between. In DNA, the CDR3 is TGTGCCAGCAGTGAGCGGGGGGGATATAATTCACCCCTCCACTTT. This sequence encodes CASSERGGYNSPLHF.

The CDR3 loop reads CASSLERGEETQYF. The CDR3 DNA is TGCGCCAGCAGCCTCGAGCGGGGGGAGGAGACCCAGTACTTC. The chain links TRBV5-1 to TRBJ2-5; 9 bases agree with TRBD2. Per germline, CDR1 SGHRS and CDR2 YFSETQ. The ends lost 4 bases at V and 5 bases at J; junction bases unmatched: 6. This CDR3 has 14 amino acids.

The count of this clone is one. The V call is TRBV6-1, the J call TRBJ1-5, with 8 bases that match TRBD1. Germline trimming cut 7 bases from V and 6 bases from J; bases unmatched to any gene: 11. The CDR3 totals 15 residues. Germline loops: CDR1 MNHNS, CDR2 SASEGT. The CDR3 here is CASIPDGTGRQPQHF. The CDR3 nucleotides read TGTGCCAGCATTCCGGACGGGACAGGACGTCAGCCCCAGCATTTT.

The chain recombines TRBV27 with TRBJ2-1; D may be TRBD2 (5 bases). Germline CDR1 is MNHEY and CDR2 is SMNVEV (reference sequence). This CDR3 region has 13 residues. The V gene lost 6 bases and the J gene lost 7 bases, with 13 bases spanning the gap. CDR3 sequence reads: CASRRLAMNEQFF. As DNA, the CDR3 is TGTGCCAGCAGGCGCCTAGCTATGAATGAGCAGTTCTTC.

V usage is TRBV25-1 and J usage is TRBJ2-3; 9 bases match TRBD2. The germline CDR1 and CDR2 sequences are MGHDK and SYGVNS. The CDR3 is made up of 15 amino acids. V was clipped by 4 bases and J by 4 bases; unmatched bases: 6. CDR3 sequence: CASSGGGGAADTQYF. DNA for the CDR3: TGTGCCAGCAGTGGGGGCGGGGGGGCTGCAGATACGCAGTATTTT. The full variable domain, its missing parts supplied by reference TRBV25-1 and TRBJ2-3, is EADIYQTPRYLVIGTGKKITLECSQTMGHDKMYWYQQDPGMELHLIHYSYGVNSTEKGDLSSESTVSRIRTEHFPLTLESARPSHTSQYLCASSGGGGAADTQYFGPGTRLTVL.

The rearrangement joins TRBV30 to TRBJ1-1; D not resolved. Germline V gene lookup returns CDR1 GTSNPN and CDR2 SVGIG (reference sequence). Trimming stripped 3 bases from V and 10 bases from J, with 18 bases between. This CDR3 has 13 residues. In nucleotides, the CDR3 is TGTGCCTGGAGCCAGCGGAGGGTGGGGAGAGCTTTCTTT. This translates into CAWSQRRVGRAFF.

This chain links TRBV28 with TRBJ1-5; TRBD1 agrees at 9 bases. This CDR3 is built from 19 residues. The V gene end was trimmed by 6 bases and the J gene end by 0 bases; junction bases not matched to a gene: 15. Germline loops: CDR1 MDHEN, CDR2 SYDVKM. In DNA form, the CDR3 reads TGTGCCAGCAGATCTCTCCGGGACAGGGCGCCCTATAGCAATCAGCCCCAGCATTTT. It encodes CASRSLRDRAPYSNQPQHF.

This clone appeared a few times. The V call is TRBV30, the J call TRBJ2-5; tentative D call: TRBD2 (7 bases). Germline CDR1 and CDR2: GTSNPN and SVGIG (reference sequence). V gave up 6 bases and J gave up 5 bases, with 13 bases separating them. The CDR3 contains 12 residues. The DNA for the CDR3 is TGTGCCTGTGATCCGGGGGGCGAGACCCAGTACTTC. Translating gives CACDPGGETQYF.

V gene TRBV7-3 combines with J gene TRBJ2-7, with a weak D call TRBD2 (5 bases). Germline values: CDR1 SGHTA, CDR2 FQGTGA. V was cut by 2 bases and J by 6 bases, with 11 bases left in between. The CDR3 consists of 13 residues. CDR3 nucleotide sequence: TGTGCCAGCAGCTTAGAAGCGGTGGGCGAGCAGTACTTC. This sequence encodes CASSLEAVGEQYF.

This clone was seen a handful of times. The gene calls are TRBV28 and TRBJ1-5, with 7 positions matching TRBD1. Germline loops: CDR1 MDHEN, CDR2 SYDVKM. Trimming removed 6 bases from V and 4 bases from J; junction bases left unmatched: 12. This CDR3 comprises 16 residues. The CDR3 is CASSDPQGVGNQPQHF. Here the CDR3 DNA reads TGTGCCAGCAGCGACCCGCAGGGGGTCGGAAATCAGCCCCAGCATTTT.

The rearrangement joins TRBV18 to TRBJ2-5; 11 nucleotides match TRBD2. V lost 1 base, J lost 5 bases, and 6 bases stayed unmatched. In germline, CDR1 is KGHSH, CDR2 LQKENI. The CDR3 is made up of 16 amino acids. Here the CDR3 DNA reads TGTGCCAGCTCACCACTACTAGCGGGAGTGCAGGAGACCCAGTACTTC. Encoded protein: CASSPLLAGVQETQYF.